Each of the 27 T cell receptor beta chains below was sequenced from the same sample in a study of T cell responses to AZD1222 COVID-19 vaccine. Assay used: immunoSEQ multiplex PCR; TCRdb lists only in-frame clones, some missing. The sample records approximately 130,000 clones, around 87% being singletons. Sequences were derived from peripheral blood, sampled 28 days after the second AZD1222 dose. These TCRs come from an adult who received the AZD1222 COVID-19 vaccine.

The V call is TRBV27, the J call TRBJ2-1; 12 bases are a match to TRBD2. Germline CDR1 reads MNHEY; CDR2 reads SMNVEV (reference sequence). The CDR3 runs 15 residues. V gave up 7 bases and J gave up 6 bases; unmatched junction bases: 7. The CDR3 nucleotides are TGTGCCAGCACTCAACTAGCGGGGGGTCGCAATGAGCAGTTCTTC. This gives the protein CASTQLAGGRNEQFF.

This rearrangement joins TRBV6-6 to TRBJ1-5; 7 nucleotides match TRBD1. Trimming cost V 4 bases and J 6 bases; bases outside gene matches: 6. There are 14 residues in the CDR3. CDR1 is MNHNY and CDR2 is SVGAGI in the germline V gene (reference sequence). The CDR3 bases are TGTGCCAGCAGTTCGACAGGGAACGGTCAGCCCCAGCATTTT. Protein: CASSSTGNGQPQHF.

This clone was seen a handful of times. The rearrangement links TRBV7-9 to TRBJ1-4; D remains ambiguous. The V and J ends lost 1 base and 8 bases respectively, with 5 bases between them. CDR1 SEHNR and CDR2 FQNEAQ come from the germline V gene (reference sequence). This CDR3 spans 12 amino acids. The CDR3 loop is CASSLDGEKLFF. CDR3 bases: TGTGCCAGCAGCTTAGATGGGGAAAAACTGTTTTTT.

The V call is TRBV7-2, the J call TRBJ2-2; D is possibly TRBD2 (7 bases). Germline-derived CDR1 and CDR2 are SGHTA and FQGNSA. There are 15 residues in the CDR3. V was shortened by 3 bases and J by 6 bases, with 14 bases between the two germline ends. CDR3 in amino acids: CASSFLTGRAGELFF. In nucleotides, the CDR3 is TGTGCCAGCAGCTTTCTCACAGGGAGGGCCGGGGAGCTGTTTTTT. Variable domain in full (rest from reference TRBV7-2 and TRBJ2-2): GAGVSQSPSNKVTEKGKDVELRCDPISGHTALYWYRQSLGQGLEFLIYFQGNSAPDKSGLPSDRFSAERTGGSVSTLTIQRTQQEDSAVYLCASSFLTGRAGELFFGEGSRLTVL.

The chain combines TRBV7-9 with TRBJ2-3; 8 positions agree with TRBD1. Germline V gene sequence: CDR1 SEHNR, CDR2 FQNEAQ (reference sequence). This CDR3 is 15 amino acids long. V shed 4 bases and J 4 bases; nucleotides not matched to a gene: 7. The CDR3 here is CASSSGTGAADTQYF. The CDR3 nucleotides are TGTGCCAGCAGCTCGGGGACAGGCGCAGCAGATACGCAGTATTTT.

This rearrangement joins TRBV10-3 to TRBJ2-7; 8 bases align to TRBD1. CDR3 length equals 14 residues. Losses at the gene ends were 7 bases for V and 0 bases for J; bases not matched to a gene: 5. Per the germline V gene, CDR1 is ENHRY and CDR2 is SYGVKD. The CDR3 DNA reads TGTGCCATCATGCAGGGGGCCAGCTCCTACGAGCAGTACTTC. Amino acids: CAIMQGASSYEQYF.

This chain links TRBV18 with TRBJ2-5; no firm D call. Per germline, CDR1 KGHSH and CDR2 LQKENI. This CDR3 spans 10 amino acids. Trimming pared 4 bases from V and 6 bases from J, leaving 3 bases between. The CDR3 coding sequence is TGTGCCAGCTCACGGAAGACCCAGTACTTC. Its protein product is CASSRKTQYF. Supplemented by reference TRBV18 and TRBJ2-5, the full variable domain reads NAGVMQNPRHLVRRRGQEARLRCSPMKGHSHVYWYRQLPEEGLKFMVYLQKENIIDESGMPKERFSAEFPKEGPSILRIQQVVRGDSAAYFCASSRKTQYFGPGTRLLVL.

The CDR3 is CASSQVNTYGYTF. The CDR3 nucleotides are TGTGCCAGCAGCCAAGTAAACACGTATGGCTACACCTTC. The V call is TRBV14, the J call TRBJ1-2; D ambiguous. Trimming cost V 1 base and J 5 bases, with 8 bases left between them. Germline CDR1 SGHDN, CDR2 FVKESK. The CDR3 sequence is 13 residues long.

The table lists this clone with a count of one. V is TRBV15 and J is TRBJ1-2; a weak D match, TRBD1 (5 bases). The CDR3 contains 14 residues. The V and J ends lost 0 bases and 3 bases respectively, with 8 bases between them. CDR1 LNHNV and CDR2 YYDKDF come from the germline V gene (reference sequence). For the CDR3, the DNA is TGTGCCACCAGCAGAGATCGGGGGTACTATGGCTACACCTTC. This sequence encodes CATSRDRGYYGYTF.

This chain uses TRBV4-2 with TRBJ1-2; D is uncertain. This CDR3 region has 14 residues. CDR1 LGHNA and CDR2 YNFKEQ come from the germline V gene. V was pared by 1 base and J by 4 bases, with 10 bases between. This chain's CDR3 is CASSQVQASYGYTF. CDR3 DNA: TGTGCCAGCAGCCAAGTCCAGGCCTCCTATGGCTACACCTTC.

This clone has only a few counts. The chain couples TRBV27 to TRBJ1-3; D unclear. The CDR3 is made up of 11 amino acids. V was trimmed by 6 bases and J by 4 bases, leaving 4 bases between them. CDR1 MNHEY and CDR2 SMNVEV come from the germline V gene (reference sequence). The chain's CDR3 is CASSRGNTIYF. In nucleotides, the CDR3 is TGTGCCAGCAGCAGAGGAAACACCATATATTTT.

V usage is TRBV6-6 and J usage is TRBJ2-1; no definite D call. Looked up from germline, CDR1 is MNHNY and CDR2 is SVGAGI (reference sequence). V gave up 2 bases and J gave up 4 bases, with 9 bases separating them. The CDR3 is 14 residues long. CDR3 sequence reads: CASSYGHRYNEQFF. In DNA form, the CDR3 reads TGTGCCAGCAGTTACGGGCATCGGTACAATGAGCAGTTCTTC.

This clone has only one observation. The CDR3 reads CASSLLGTVKETQYF. CDR3 coding DNA: TGTGCCAGCAGCTTACTAGGGACGGTAAAAGAGACCCAGTACTTC. The gene calls are TRBV7-9 and TRBJ2-5; D is possibly TRBD1 or TRBD2 (5 bases each). V was pared by 2 bases and J by 3 bases, with 13 bases between. There are 15 residues in the CDR3. Germline values: CDR1 SEHNR, CDR2 FQNEAQ (reference sequence).

This chain joins TRBV28 and TRBJ1-2; 10 bases line up with TRBD1. The CDR3 loop spans 14 amino acids. J gave up 7 bases and V 6 bases, and 8 bases lay outside the gene matches. Germline assignment: CDR1 MDHEN and CDR2 SYDVKM. The DNA for the CDR3 is TGTGCCAGCAGGCGACAGGGGGCGCGGGTTGGCTACACCTTC. Its translation is CASRRQGARVGYTF.

This chain connects TRBV11-2 to TRBJ2-2; D is ambiguous. This CDR3 is built from 15 residues. CDR1 is SGHAT and CDR2 is FQNNGV in the germline V gene. The ends were cut back, 1 base at V and 5 bases at J, with 11 bases in the middle. CDR3 sequence: CASSLVVLRTGELFF. The DNA for the CDR3 is TGTGCCAGCAGCTTAGTTGTTCTGAGGACCGGGGAGCTGTTTTTT.

The chain is built from TRBV6-2 or TRBV6-3 and TRBJ1-4; D perhaps matches TRBD1 (6 bases). Trimming pared 6 bases from V and 3 bases from J, leaving 11 bases between. In germline, CDR1 is MNHEY, CDR2 SVGEGT. CDR3 length: 14 residues. In DNA form, the CDR3 reads TGTGCCAGCAGCCGTACAGGGCCTAATGAAAAACTGTTTTTT. It encodes CASSRTGPNEKLFF.

The chain links TRBV5-4 to TRBJ2-7, with 13 nucleotides matching TRBD2. The CDR3 runs 19 residues. Germline values: CDR1 SGHNT, CDR2 YYREEE (reference sequence). Trimming took 1 base from V and 6 from J; bases not matched to a gene: 16. CDR3 sequence (DNA): TGTGCCAGCAGCTTGCTGTCCAGGGTGACTAGCGGGGGGACCGGCGAGCAGTACTTC. This gives the protein CASSLLSRVTSGGTGEQYF.

The chain has TRBV7-3 and TRBJ1-5; perhaps TRBD1 as D (5 bases). This CDR3 has 14 residues. V lost 4 bases to trimming and J lost 6 bases, with 13 bases between them. Germline V lookup: CDR1 SGHTA, CDR2 FQGTGA. For the CDR3, the DNA is TGTGCCAGCAGCTCATACGCGGGGCTTCAGCCCCAGCATTTT. Its translation is CASSSYAGLQPQHF.

The chain joins TRBV5-4 to TRBJ2-7, with D tentatively TRBD1 or TRBD2 (7 bases each). This CDR3 contains 14 residues. Germline assignment: CDR1 SGHNT and CDR2 YYREEE (reference sequence). V was pared by 0 bases and J by 4 bases, with 11 bases between. For the CDR3, the DNA is TGTGCCAGCAGCTTGGGGCAGGGGGGGTACGAGCAGTACTTC. This translates into CASSLGQGGYEQYF.

This clone was counted between two and nine times. The chain has TRBV7-9 and TRBJ2-7, with D possibly called TRBD1 or TRBD2 (5 bases each). The ends were cut back, 3 bases at V and 0 bases at J, with 6 bases in the middle. The CDR3 length is 13 residues. Germline CDR1 and CDR2: SEHNR and FQNEAQ (reference sequence). For the CDR3, the DNA is TGTGCCAGCAGCTTGGGGGACTCCTACGAGCAGTACTTC. This translates into CASSLGDSYEQYF.

The chain employs TRBV7-9 and TRBJ2-7; D gene uncertain. The V gene lost 6 bases and the J gene lost 1 base, with 7 bases spanning the gap. Germline assignment: CDR1 SEHNR and CDR2 FQNEAQ (reference sequence). This CDR3 contains 12 residues. CDR3 amino acids: CASSFGSYEQYF. The CDR3 DNA reads TGTGCCAGCAGTTTTGGGTCCTACGAGCAGTACTTC. The variable domain in full, with the rest retrieved from reference TRBV7-9 and TRBJ2-7, is DTGVSQNPRHKITKRGQNVTFRCDPISEHNRLYWYRQTLGQGPEFLTYFQNEAQLEKSRLLSDRFSAERPKGSFSTLEIQRTEQGDSAMYLCASSFGSYEQYFGPGTRLTVT.

This chain uses TRBV24-1 with TRBJ1-5, with 9 bases identical to TRBD1. This CDR3 contains 16 residues. J was trimmed by 1 base and V by 2 bases; bases with no gene match: 2. The germline V gene has CDR1 KGHDR and CDR2 SFDVKD. CDR3 bases: TGTGCCACCAGTGATTCCGGGACAGGGAGCAATCAGCCCCAGCATTTT. Translated, it gives CATSDSGTGSNQPQHF.

The V and J genes are TRBV15 and TRBJ1-3; D remains unclear. This CDR3 spans 16 amino acids. Germline V gives CDR1 LNHNV, CDR2 YYDKDF (reference sequence). Trimming took 3 bases from V and 2 from J, leaving 14 bases between them. Written as DNA, the CDR3 is TGTGCCACCAGCAGCCCGTGGGAGCCGGCTGGAAACACCATATATTTT. Translated: CATSSPWEPAGNTIYF.

The chain's CDR3 is CASSGLGQGVHSGNTIYF. DNA for the CDR3: TGTGCCAGCAGCGGATTGGGACAGGGCGTCCACTCTGGAAACACCATATATTTT. This chain uses TRBV9 with TRBJ1-3; 9 bases are shared with TRBD1. V was clipped by 3 bases and J by 0 bases; unmatched bases: 10. Germline V CDR1 and CDR2: SGDLS, YYNGEE. The CDR3 loop spans 18 amino acids.

This rearrangement joins TRBV27 to TRBJ1-4; no clear D. Germline V gene sequence: CDR1 MNHEY, CDR2 SMNVEV (reference sequence). The CDR3 consists of 12 residues. V lost 6 bases and J lost 8, with 10 bases in between. This CDR3 is CASSPKGEKLFF. The CDR3 DNA reads as TGTGCCAGCAGCCCTAAAGGCGAAAAACTGTTTTTT.

The chain links TRBV6-1 to TRBJ2-7; 11 bases match TRBD1. Germline V gene data show CDR1 as MNHNS and CDR2 as SASEGT. Trimming took 2 bases from V and 4 from J; bases not matched to a gene: 4. The CDR3 is 15 residues long. The CDR3, as DNA: TGTGCCAGCAGTGAAAGGGACAGGGGGGGATACGAGCAGTACTTC. Translating gives CASSERDRGGYEQYF.

The V and J genes are TRBV5-5 and TRBJ2-3, with D unresolved. Germline lookup yields CDR1 SGHKS and CDR2 YYEKEE (reference sequence). The V end was cut by 0 bases, the J end by 4 bases, with 3 bases between. The length of the CDR3 is 12 residues. This CDR3 reads CASSLEADTQYF. The CDR3 DNA follows: TGTGCCAGCAGCTTGGAGGCAGATACGCAGTATTTT.